Shown below are 26 T cell receptor beta chains from a single sample sequenced in a study of T cells after yellow fever vaccination. TCRdb fed the 5' RACE reads into MiXCR, producing one record per CDR3 protein. The table shows around 30,000 distinct CDR3 sequences, with just under 6.5% occurring only once. Here the sequenced sample was PBMCs, either bulk or a sorted T-cell subset (CD4+, CD8+, memory, or dextramer-sorted; not recorded which), taken on the day of the yellow fever booster vaccination. The receptor source for this set is a man aged 25 to 45 who received the YFV17D yellow fever vaccine.

This clonotype was counted at least ten times. This chain uses TRBV4-3 with TRBJ2-1; tentatively, D is TRBD1 or TRBD2 (5 bases each). Germline assignment: CDR1 LGHNA and CDR2 YSLEER. This CDR3 has 15 residues. Between the trimmed V and J ends, which lost 1 base and 2 bases, there was a span of 9 bases. In DNA form, the CDR3 reads TGCGCCAGCAGCCAAGTAGAGGGGCCCTACAATGAGCAGTTCTTC. It codes for CASSQVEGPYNEQFF.

This clonotype was detected ten times or more. V gene TRBV28 combines with J gene TRBJ2-2, with TRBD1 as a possible D gene (6 bases). Deletions cut 3 bases from V and 0 bases from J, with 14 bases between. The germline CDR1 and CDR2 sequences are MDHEN and SYDVKM. CDR3 length: 17 residues. The CDR3 region is CASSFPDRTTNTGELFF. The DNA for the CDR3 is TGTGCCAGCAGTTTTCCTGACAGGACCACGAACACCGGGGAGCTGTTTTTT.

V and J are TRBV2 and TRBJ1-2, with 7 nucleotides matching TRBD1. This CDR3 has 16 residues. V lost 5 bases, J lost 3 bases, and 12 bases stayed unmatched. CDR1 and CDR2 from the germline V gene are SNHLY and FYNNEI. The CDR3 region has the DNA TGTGCCAGCAGTAGAACGGGACAGCCAGTGGACTATGGCTACACCTTC. Residues: CASSRTGQPVDYGYTF.

This clonotype was observed a handful of times. The chain combines TRBV4-3 with TRBJ2-3; 14 bases match TRBD2. The V gene's germline CDR1 is LGHNA and CDR2 YSLEER. Unmatched junction bases numbered 4, after V lost 3 bases and J lost 2 bases. CDR3 length: 17 residues. CDR3 nucleotides: TGCGCCAGCAGCCACAAGACTAGCGGGAGGGACACAGATACGCAGTATTTT. Its translation is CASSHKTSGRDTDTQYF.

The rearrangement links TRBV7-9 to TRBJ2-7, with a weak D call TRBD2 (5 bases). The CDR3 loop spans 15 amino acids. V lost 5 bases to trimming and J lost 3 bases, with 17 bases between them. Germline V gene data show CDR1 as SEHNR and CDR2 as FQNEAQ (reference sequence). CDR3 in amino acids: CASSPLGGLYYEQYF. CDR3 nucleotides: TGTGCCAGCAGCCCCCTGGGCGGACTTTACTACGAGCAGTACTTC.

Many counts were recorded for this clonotype. Here the CDR3 DNA reads TGTGCCACCAGCAGAGATCCAGGGGGGGGTCAGCCCCAGCATTTT. Translation: CATSRDPGGGQPQHF. The chain uses TRBV15 and TRBJ1-5; TRBD1 matches at 7 bases. V lost 0 bases, J lost 6 bases, and 5 bases stayed unmatched. The CDR3 is 15 residues long. Germline CDR1 and CDR2: LNHNV and YYDKDF (reference sequence).

This clonotype turned up a few times. The chain couples TRBV20-1 to TRBJ1-6; 7 bases are shared with TRBD1. Germline CDR1 DFQATT, CDR2 SNEGSKA (reference sequence). V lost 7 bases and J lost 6; bases outside the gene matches: 12. The CDR3 loop spans 15 amino acids. In DNA form, the CDR3 reads TGCAGTGGCAAGACTGGAGGGGGCTCTAATTCACCCCTCCACTTT. It translates to CSGKTGGGSNSPLHF.

This chain uses TRBV7-2 with TRBJ2-5; D gene ambiguous. The CDR3 length is 13 residues. The germline CDR1 and CDR2 sequences are SGHTA and FQGNSA. V was cut by 4 bases and J by 5 bases, with 11 bases left in between. CDR3 sequence: CASSSPLRETQYF. DNA for the CDR3: TGTGCCAGCAGCTCTCCTCTCAGGGAGACCCAGTACTTC.

The gene calls are TRBV28 and TRBJ2-5, with D perhaps matching TRBD2 (5 bases). CDR1 and CDR2 from the germline V gene are MDHEN and SYDVKM. Trimming took 5 bases from V and 3 from J, leaving 13 bases between them. The CDR3 loop spans 14 amino acids. The CDR3 loop reads CASSRQRAKETQYF. The CDR3 nucleotides read TGTGCCAGCAGTCGGCAGAGGGCGAAAGAGACCCAGTACTTC.

This clonotype was recorded a few times. This chain uses TRBV7-2 with TRBJ2-2; TRBD2 matches at 10 bases. Germline V lookup: CDR1 SGHTA, CDR2 FQGNSA. The CDR3 extends over 16 amino acids. V lost 5 bases and J lost 3; bases outside the gene matches: 6. The CDR3 DNA reads TGTGCCAGCAGCACCGGGACTAGCGCTCACACCGGGGAGCTGTTTTTT. It codes for CASSTGTSAHTGELFF.

This clonotype was found many times. The chain couples TRBV4-2 to TRBJ2-2, with no clear D. Germline CDR1 and CDR2: LGHNA and YNFKEQ. The V and J ends lost 4 bases and 0 bases respectively, with 12 bases between them. The CDR3 runs to 16 residues. The CDR3 bases are TGTGCCAGCAGCCCAGAGGCGGCGTCGAACACCGGGGAGCTGTTTTTT. Residues: CASSPEAASNTGELFF.

This clonotype was observed many times. V is TRBV20-1 and J is TRBJ1-2; 7 nucleotides match TRBD1. The CDR3 loop spans 12 amino acids. The V segment lost 5 bases and the J segment 4 bases; nucleotides outside the gene matches: 4. The V gene's germline CDR1 is DFQATT and CDR2 SNEGSKA (reference sequence). This CDR3 is CSAVRGAYGYTF. The CDR3 DNA sequence: TGCAGTGCTGTCAGGGGGGCCTATGGCTACACCTTC.

This clonotype was counted ten times or more. This rearrangement joins TRBV7-3 to TRBJ2-2; 7 nucleotides align to TRBD1. The germline CDR1 and CDR2 sequences are SGHTA and FQGTGA. J gave up 0 bases and V 5 bases, and 3 bases lay outside the gene matches. CDR3 length: 15 residues. As DNA, the CDR3 is TGTGCCAGCAGCCCTCAGGGGGCGAACACCGGGGAGCTGTTTTTT. This sequence encodes CASSPQGANTGELFF.

The table lists this clonotype with many counts. The CDR3 coding sequence is TGTGCCTGGAGTGTACCTGACCGATACTATGGCTACACCTTC. This codes for CAWSVPDRYYGYTF. The chain couples TRBV30 to TRBJ1-2; no clear D gene. Looked up from germline, CDR1 is GTSNPN and CDR2 is SVGIG (reference sequence). The CDR3 runs to 14 residues. Trimming pared 0 bases from V and 3 bases from J, leaving 11 bases between.

This clonotype was counted many times. The gene calls are TRBV20-1 and TRBJ2-3; D is ambiguous. CDR3 length: 13 amino acids. Germline values: CDR1 DFQATT, CDR2 SNEGSKA (reference sequence). The V end was cut by 0 bases, the J end by 5 bases, with 9 bases between. This CDR3 is CSARENFVDTQYF. The CDR3 region has the DNA TGCAGTGCTAGAGAGAATTTTGTAGATACGCAGTATTTT.

The table lists this clonotype with many counts. V is TRBV10-1 and J is TRBJ2-1; weak D call: TRBD2 (6 bases). CDR1 is WNHNN and CDR2 is SYGVQD in the germline V gene (reference sequence). The ends were cut back, 6 bases at V and 7 bases at J, with 16 bases in the middle. The CDR3 has 14 amino acids. CDR3 residues: CASSSGEISNEQFF. CDR3 coding DNA: TGCGCCAGCAGCTCGGGAGAAATTAGTAATGAGCAGTTCTTC.

This clonotype has more than one count but fewer than ten. This chain joins TRBV4-3 and TRBJ2-7; TRBD1 might be the D (7 bases). Trimming cost V 4 bases and J 2 bases, with 12 bases left between them. The CDR3 length is 14 residues. The germline V gene encodes CDR1 LGHNA and CDR2 YSLEER. In DNA form, the CDR3 reads TGCGCCAGCAGCCGAGTCAGGGGGGCCTACGAGCAGTACTTC. It specifies CASSRVRGAYEQYF.

The chain joins TRBV7-2 to TRBJ1-5; D is perhaps TRBD1 (5 bases). The V gene lost 5 bases and the J gene lost 1 base, with 9 bases spanning the gap. In germline, CDR1 is SGHTA, CDR2 FQGNSA. The CDR3 covers 14 residues. The CDR3, as DNA: TGTGCCAGCAGCCGGACAAGCAGCAATCAGCCCCAGCATTTT. It is translated as CASSRTSSNQPQHF.

The chain carries TRBV20-1 and TRBJ2-7; D is possibly TRBD2 (6 bases). V shed 6 bases and J shed 3 bases, with 18 bases lying between them. CDR1 DFQATT and CDR2 SNEGSKA come from the germline V gene (reference sequence). The CDR3 has 14 residues. CDR3 amino acids: CSAVPGTRLYEQYF. Here the CDR3 DNA reads TGCAGTGCAGTTCCCGGGACTCGTCTCTACGAGCAGTACTTC.

This clonotype was seen ten or more times. V gene TRBV10-3 combines with J gene TRBJ2-5, with 9 bases matching TRBD1. The trim removed 2 bases at V and 2 bases at J, leaving 0 bases unmatched. Germline V gene data show CDR1 as ENHRY and CDR2 as SYGVKD. This CDR3 is 14 amino acids long. CDR3 residues: CAISEGQGQETQYF. In DNA, the CDR3 is TGTGCCATCAGTGAGGGACAGGGGCAAGAGACCCAGTACTTC.

The V and J genes are TRBV7-6 and TRBJ2-3; perhaps TRBD1 as D (5 bases). V was shortened by 4 bases and J by 2 bases, with 16 bases between the two germline ends. Germline V CDR1 and CDR2: SGHVS, FNYEAQ. The CDR3 is 16 amino acids. CDR3 region: CASSSLTGLFTDTQYF. The CDR3 nucleotides read TGTGCCAGCAGCTCCCTAACAGGTCTGTTCACAGATACGCAGTATTTT.

This clonotype was seen only a few times. V usage is TRBV7-2 and J usage is TRBJ2-5; D possibly corresponds to TRBD1 (5 bases). The CDR3 length is 15 residues. Germline CDR1 reads SGHTA; CDR2 reads FQGNSA. With 1 base removed from V and 4 bases from J, the gap between germline ends came to 13 bases. The CDR3 DNA is TGTGCCAGCAGCTTAGTCCAGGGTTTACGAGAGACCCAGTACTTC. Translated: CASSLVQGLRETQYF.

This chain uses TRBV7-9 with TRBJ1-5; maybe TRBD1 (6 bases). V was trimmed by 6 bases and J by 7 bases, leaving 13 bases between them. Looked up from germline, CDR1 is SEHNR and CDR2 is FQNEAQ (reference sequence). The CDR3 is made up of 13 amino acids. As DNA, the CDR3 is TGTGCCAGCAGTTATGAACAGGGCCAGCCCCAGCATTTT. Its translation is CASSYEQGQPQHF.

The chain is built from TRBV4-1 and TRBJ2-1, with 10 bases matching TRBD2. The length of the CDR3 is 16 residues. The germline gives CDR1 MGHRA, CDR2 YSYEKL. Germline trimming cut 4 bases from V and 10 bases from J; bases unmatched to any gene: 13. The CDR3 bases are TGCGCCAGCAGCCGGGAACTAGCGGGACTTACCAGCGAGCAGTTCTTC. Its translation: CASSRELAGLTSEQFF.

This clonotype was picked up a small number of times. This chain connects TRBV7-8 to TRBJ1-4; D is perhaps TRBD1 (5 bases). V lost 1 base, J lost 14 bases, and 14 bases lay in between. Germline V gene lookup returns CDR1 SGHVS and CDR2 FQNEAQ. This CDR3 is built from 13 residues. The DNA for the CDR3 is TGTGCCAGCAGCTTAGGGGGGGTTGCCGGTCTGTTTTTT. Its protein product is CASSLGGVAGLFF.

In its sample, this clonotype was seen a few times. V is TRBV24-1 and J is TRBJ2-3; D is perhaps TRBD2 (6 bases). The CDR3 contains 16 residues. V was cut by 3 bases and J by 5 bases, with 17 bases left in between. Germline CDR1 and CDR2: KGHDR and SFDVKD. CDR3: CATSDHIAAGGDTQYF. The CDR3 DNA follows: TGTGCCACCAGTGATCACATCGCTGCCGGGGGAGATACGCAGTATTTT.